The rows below give T cell receptor beta chains drawn from one sample of a study of blood T cell repertoires in COVID-19. Clones were read by immunoSEQ multiplex PCR, and TCRdb kept only the in-frame ones, dropping some. The sample consists of about 160,000 clones, 79% of them appearing once. Sequencing was carried out using peripheral blood. These receptors originate from a woman aged 55-75 years with COVID-19, enrolled during active disease. The CDR3 runs from the conserved cysteine through the conserved F or W. Fields, in order: J gene, D gene, clone size, V gene, CDR3 DNA, CDR3 protein. The D gene is left open where the match is weak. Clone size is stated in some rows and not others, as once, few, many or a class when expanded.

TRBJ2-1,-,once,TRBV7-9,TGTGCCAGCATGAGCGGGTCCTACAATGAGCAGTTCTTC,CASMSGSYNEQFF
TRBJ1-2,TRBD1,-,TRBV27,TGTGCCAGCAGTTGGGGGACAGGGGCTAACTATGGCTACACCTTC,CASSWGTGANYGYTF
TRBJ2-5,TRBD2,-,TRBV11-2,TGTGCCAGCAGCGCCCGACTAGCGGGGGGGCCGCGGGAGACCCAGTACTTC,CASSARLAGGPRETQYF
TRBJ2-2,-,-,TRBV6-5,TGTGCCAGCAGTTCGTCCGGGGAGCTGTTTTTT,CASSSSGELFF
TRBJ1-6,TRBD1,once,TRBV6-6,TGTGCCAGCAGCCTGACAGGGGGCAATTCACCCCTCCACTTT,CASSLTGGNSPLHF
TRBJ2-1,TRBD1,-,TRBV7-3,TGTGCCAGCTCCTGGACAGGGGGATCCAATGAGCAGTTCTTC,CASSWTGGSNEQFF
TRBJ2-5,-,-,TRBV6-5,TGTGCCAGCAGTCTCGACAGGCCTGCGCAAGAGACCCAGTACTTC,CASSLDRPAQETQYF
TRBJ2-7,-,-,TRBV3-1/TRBV3-2,TGTGCCAGCAGCTTAAGCGGATACTCCTACGAGCAGTACTTC,CASSLSGYSYEQYF
TRBJ1-2,-,-,TRBV5-1,TGCGCCAGCAGCCCGGCGGGGGGGTTGGCGATCGAGGGCTACACCTTC,CASSPAGGLAIEGYTF
TRBJ2-1,TRBD2,-,TRBV28,TGTGCCAGCAGTTTAGGCGGGAGGATTTACAATGAGCAGTTCTTC,CASSLGGRIYNEQFF
TRBJ1-2,-,-,TRBV7-8,TGTGCCAGCAGCTTAGTAGCGGGGTTACGTACCGCTAACTATGGCTACACCTTC,CASSLVAGLRTANYGYTF
TRBJ2-1,-,-,TRBV5-1,TGCGCCAGCAGCCCCGGGTCTGAATCCTACAATGAGCAGTTCTTC,CASSPGSESYNEQFF
TRBJ1-3,-,-,TRBV28,TGTGCCAGCAGATCGACGACAGCCGCTGGAAACACCATATATTTT,CASRSTTAAGNTIYF
TRBJ1-5,-,few,TRBV24-1,TGTGCCACCAGCGCAGGGAGGTCCCCCGGGGAGCCCCAGCATTTT,CATSAGRSPGEPQHF
TRBJ2-1,-,-,TRBV6-5,TGTGCCAGCAGTTACTCGGGCAGCCCCCAGGATGAGCAGTTCTTC,CASSYSGSPQDEQFF
TRBJ2-1,TRBD2,-,TRBV6-2/TRBV6-3,TGTGCCAGCAGTCCCCGGCGACTAGCGGGAGGGCCCTCCTACAATGAGCAGTTCTTC,CASSPRRLAGGPSYNEQFF
TRBJ1-6,TRBD1,-,TRBV11-2,TGTGCCAGCAGCTCCTCCTGGACAGGGGAAGTGAGGTATAATTCACCCCTCCACTTT,CASSSSWTGEVRYNSPLHF
TRBJ1-2,-,-,TRBV9,TGTGCCAGCAGCCCCACCCCACAGGGCGCTCGTGGCTACACCTTC,CASSPTPQGARGYTF
TRBJ2-7,-,once,TRBV11-2,TGTGCCAGCAGCCCCCTAGGCGGATCCTACGAGCAGTACTTC,CASSPLGGSYEQYF
TRBJ1-5,TRBD1,-,TRBV6-5,TGTGCCAGCAGTTACTCGACGGGACAGGGCTCTCAGCCCCAGCATTTT,CASSYSTGQGSQPQHF
TRBJ2-4,-,-,TRBV5-6,TGTGCCAGCAGCTTGTTGGTCGGTATAGCCAAAAACATTCAGTACTTC,CASSLLVGIAKNIQYF
TRBJ2-3,TRBD2,many,TRBV2,TGTGCCAGCAGTGGAGCGGGAGCAGATACGCAGTATTTT,CASSGAGADTQYF
TRBJ1-1,-,-,TRBV6-2/TRBV6-3,TGTGCCAGCAGTACCTACGGGACAAACTGGCACACTGAAGCTTTCTTT,CASSTYGTNWHTEAFF
TRBJ2-2,TRBD2,-,TRBV5-4,TGTGCCAGCAGCTTGCAACTAGCGGGAGCCGGGGAGCTGTTTTTT,CASSLQLAGAGELFF
TRBJ1-2,-,-,TRBV18,TGTGCCAGCTCACCCGGGAGGGGGAACTATGGCTACACCTTC,CASSPGRGNYGYTF